Sequencing of this TCR beta chain was carried out in a study of T-cell reconstitution after alpha-beta-depleted transplantation in children. The CDR3 extends over 14 amino acids. V lost 0 bases to trimming and J lost 1 base, with 6 bases between them. Per the germline V gene, CDR1 is LGHNA and CDR2 is YNFKEQ. This clonotype showed up many times. Its antigen is not known. Unique molecular identifiers were used in preparing the TCRbeta library. Via MiXCR, TCRdb re-called the PCR reads, giving one row per CDR3 protein. The table lists under 750,000 distinct CDR3 sequences, 23% of them singletons. Study observations and caveats: About two months after transplant, alpha-beta T cells reportedly came from several hundred expanded graft clones. The high TCRbeta diversity at day 60 in some patients came from surviving recipient T cells and thymic progenitors. The main origin of T-cell counts and diversity one year after transplant was newly produced T cells.

Sequencing was performed on PBMCs, mostly from graft donor cells, taken 360 days after TCRalphabeta/CD19-depleted stem cell transplant. V gene TRBV4-2 combines with J gene TRBJ1-1, with no clear D. The source of this sequence is a boy under three years old who had a stem cell transplant for acute myeloid leukemia, so the T cells may come from the graft donor. CDR3 region: CASSQDPWNTEAFF. DNA for the CDR3: TGTGCCAGCAGCCAAGATCCCTGGAACACTGAAGCTTTCTTT.